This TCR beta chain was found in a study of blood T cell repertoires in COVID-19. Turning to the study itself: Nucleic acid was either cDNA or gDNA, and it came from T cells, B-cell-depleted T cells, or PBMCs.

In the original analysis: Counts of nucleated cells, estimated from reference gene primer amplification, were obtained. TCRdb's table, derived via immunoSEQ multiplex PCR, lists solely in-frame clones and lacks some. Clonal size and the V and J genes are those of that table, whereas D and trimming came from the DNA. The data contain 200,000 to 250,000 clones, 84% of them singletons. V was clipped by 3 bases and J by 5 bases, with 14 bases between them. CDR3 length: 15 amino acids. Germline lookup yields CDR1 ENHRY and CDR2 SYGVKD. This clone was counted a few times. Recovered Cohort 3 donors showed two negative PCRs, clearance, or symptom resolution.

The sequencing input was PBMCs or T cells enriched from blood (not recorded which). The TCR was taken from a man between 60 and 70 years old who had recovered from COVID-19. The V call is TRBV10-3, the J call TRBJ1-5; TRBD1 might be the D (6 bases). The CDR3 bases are TGTGCCATCAGTGATGGGGGCGCGGGGGATCAGCCCCAGCATTTT. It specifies CAISDGGAGDQPQHF.